This TCR beta chain was retrieved from a study of cytomegalovirus exposure and HLA in healthy donors. This CDR3 spans 13 amino acids. Germline V gene lookup returns CDR1 SGHRS and CDR2 YFSETQ. Trimming removed 2 bases from V and 0 bases from J, with 6 bases in between. As concerns this clone: Antigen unknown.

Study-level points and caveats: Productive status was seen about 90% or about 30% of the time for most TCR beta V segments in an earlier analysis. It emerged from a later analysis that several of the most significant clusters appeared to be linked to common viral pathogens.

60 Vbeta and 13 Jbeta primers were used in PCR. TCRdb's copy holds only in-frame clones and misses some; the assay was immunoSEQ multiplex PCR. The table shows about 170,000 clones, with just over 75% occurring only once. Sample: PBMCs. The gene calls are TRBV5-1 and TRBJ2-7; D unresolved. This receptor was obtained from a woman aged 25 to 39 in good health and CMV-seropositive. CDR3 loop: CASSFASSYEQYF. The CDR3 DNA reads TGCGCCAGCAGCTTTGCTAGCTCCTACGAGCAGTACTTC.